The next 28 T cell receptor beta chains were all read from a single sample in a study of blood T cell repertoires in COVID-19. Assay: immunoSEQ multiplex PCR; the TCRdb copy retains only in-frame clones and omits some. The table lists over 600,000 clones, about 87% of them singletons. Sequencing was carried out using peripheral blood. All receptors come from a woman under 30 with acute or convalescent COVID-19.

This chain joins TRBV9 and TRBJ2-1; 9 bases are a match to TRBD1. CDR1 and CDR2 (germline): SGDLS, YYNGEE. V shed 3 bases, J shed 6 bases, and the junction held 13 bases outside the gene matches. There are 17 residues in the CDR3. The CDR3 loop reads CASSGRLPGQGSNEQFF. CDR3 sequence (DNA): TGTGCCAGCAGCGGCCGCCTACCGGGACAGGGATCCAATGAGCAGTTCTTC.

The chain joins TRBV4-1 to TRBJ1-4; D unclear. This CDR3 is 16 amino acids long. Germline-derived CDR1 and CDR2 are MGHRA and YSYEKL. V lost 0 bases to trimming and J lost 8 bases, with 16 bases between them. CDR3 nucleotide sequence: TGCGCCAGCAGCCAAGACCCGCGAGGGCGCGGAGAAAAACTGTTTTTT. Translation gives CASSQDPRGRGEKLFF.

J is TRBJ1-1 and V is TRBV30; 7 bases map to TRBD1. CDR1 GTSNPN and CDR2 SVGIG come from the germline V gene (reference sequence). V dropped 3 bases and J dropped 6; count of bases not matched to a gene: 13. CDR3 length equals 15 residues. Here the CDR3 DNA reads TGTGCCTGGAGATTACCGGACAGGCTTTCCTCTGAAGCTTTCTTT. It codes for CAWRLPDRLSSEAFF.

This clone was observed a few times. This chain links TRBV10-1 with TRBJ2-7; D possibly corresponds to TRBD2 (7 bases). The CDR3 totals 17 residues. Trimming took off 8 bases at V and 2 bases at J, with 25 bases between the two ends. Germline lookup yields CDR1 WNHNN and CDR2 SYGVQD (reference sequence). The CDR3 region is CASRRRGGGLWAYEQYF. The CDR3 DNA follows: TGCGCCAGCCGGAGACGAGGGGGGGGCCTCTGGGCCTACGAGCAGTACTTC.

This clone was seen repeatedly, ten times or more. The CDR3 here is CASRIMGGPKETQYF. The CDR3 DNA follows: TGCGCCAGCAGAATAATGGGTGGGCCGAAAGAGACCCAGTACTTC. The genes are TRBV10-2 and TRBJ2-5; D is unclear. Trimming left V 6 bases short and J 3 bases short, with 17 bases between. The CDR3 contains 15 residues. Germline V gene lookup returns CDR1 WSHSY and CDR2 SAAADI.

CDR3: CASRHREGGYTF. Here the CDR3 DNA reads TGTGCCAGCAGGCATCGGGAGGGAGGCTACACCTTC. The gene calls are TRBV7-3 and TRBJ1-2; no clear D. Trimming stripped 6 bases from V and 8 bases from J, with 13 bases between. CDR1 and CDR2 (germline): SGHTA, FQGTGA. The CDR3 runs 12 residues.

V usage is TRBV9 and J usage is TRBJ1-2; D may be TRBD1 (6 bases). Germline V gene lookup returns CDR1 SGDLS and CDR2 YYNGEE. This CDR3 region has 14 residues. Trimming removed 2 bases from V and 7 bases from J, with 15 bases in between. CDR3 DNA: TGTGCCAGCAGCGTGTCAATCAGGGGTAGTGGCTACACCTTC. Translation gives CASSVSIRGSGYTF.

This chain uses TRBV19 with TRBJ1-1; D possibly corresponds to TRBD1 (6 bases). The CDR3 contains 14 residues. Between the trimmed V and J ends, which lost 7 bases and 2 bases, there was a span of 14 bases. Germline values: CDR1 LNHDA, CDR2 SQIVND (reference sequence). The CDR3 bases are TGTGCCAGTAATAGCCAACAGGGTAACACTGAAGCTTTCTTT. This gives the protein CASNSQQGNTEAFF.

The gene calls are TRBV6-5 and TRBJ1-3; tentatively, D is TRBD1 (5 bases). The CDR3 has 15 amino acids. CDR1 MNHEY and CDR2 SVGAGI come from the germline V gene. V was shortened by 6 bases and J by 3 bases, with 15 bases between the two germline ends. CDR3 nucleotides: TGTGCCAGCAGCTCGACAGCCATTAATGGAAACACCATATATTTT. Translated, it gives CASSSTAINGNTIYF.

This clone was detected only once. The chain combines TRBV19 with TRBJ1-5; no clear D. Germline V CDR1 and CDR2: LNHDA, SQIVND (reference sequence). The CDR3 sequence is 15 residues long. V shed 7 bases and J shed 5 bases, with 18 bases lying between them. For the CDR3, the DNA is TGTGCCAGTATGGTAGGGAGTAGGTTCGATCAGCCCCAGCATTTT. Translation: CASMVGSRFDQPQHF. Looking up the rest from reference TRBV19 and TRBJ1-5 gives the full variable domain: DGGITQSPKYLFRKEGQNVTLSCEQNLNHDAMYWYRQDPGQGLRLIYYSQIVNDFQKGDIAEGYSVSREKKESFPLTVTSAQKNPTAFYLCASMVGSRFDQPQHFGDGTRLSIL.

Concerning this clone: The same CDR3 arises from other DNA sequences in this sample as well. Written as DNA, the CDR3 is TGTGCCATCAGTGAGTCAGGGGGCTCCTACAATGAGCAGTTCTTC. Translating gives CAISESGGSYNEQFF. The V call is TRBV10-3, the J call TRBJ2-1; perhaps TRBD1 as D (6 bases). Germline V CDR1 and CDR2: ENHRY, SYGVKD. V was cut by 0 bases and J by 0 bases, with 6 bases left in between. CDR3 length: 15 residues.

The J gene is TRBJ1-2, the V gene TRBV5-1; 9 bases agree with TRBD1. The CDR3 covers 14 residues. With V trimmed by 4 bases and J by 4 bases, 5 bases remained unmatched. Germline V lookup: CDR1 SGHRS, CDR2 YFSETQ. In DNA, the CDR3 is TGCGCCAGCAGCAGTGGGGACAGGGCCTATGGCTACACCTTC. Its protein product is CASSSGDRAYGYTF.

In the case of this clone: The same CDR3 also results from other DNA sequences found in this sample. V is TRBV5-6 and J is TRBJ1-2; D is unclear. Trimming removed 4 bases at V and 5 bases at J, with 6 bases between. From germline, CDR1 is SGHDT and CDR2 YYEEEE. This CDR3 is built from 11 residues. This CDR3 reads CASSLQYGYTF. For the CDR3, the DNA is TGTGCCAGCAGCCTACAGTATGGCTACACCTTC.

This clone has more than one count but fewer than ten. V usage is TRBV19 and J usage is TRBJ1-4; TRBD1 agrees at 7 bases. This CDR3 is built from 14 residues. CDR1 and CDR2 (germline): LNHDA, SQIVND (reference sequence). V shed 8 bases and J 8 bases; nucleotides not matched to a gene: 11. CDR3 protein: CASRGTAEVEKLFF. CDR3 coding DNA: TGTGCCAGTCGTGGGACAGCGGAGGTCGAAAAACTGTTTTTT. The variable domain in full, with the rest retrieved from reference TRBV19 and TRBJ1-4, is DGGITQSPKYLFRKEGQNVTLSCEQNLNHDAMYWYRQDPGQGLRLIYYSQIVNDFQKGDIAEGYSVSREKKESFPLTVTSAQKNPTAFYLCASRGTAEVEKLFFGSGTQLSVL.

The V gene is TRBV4-2, the J gene TRBJ2-7; 10 nucleotides match TRBD1. CDR1 is LGHNA and CDR2 is YNFKEQ in the germline V gene. V shed 2 bases and J 3 bases; nucleotides not matched to a gene: 4. The CDR3 loop spans 15 amino acids. The CDR3 DNA reads as TGTGCCAGCAGCCAACTCCGGGACAGGGGCTACGAGCAGTACTTC. This encodes CASSQLRDRGYEQYF.

The sample holds a few counts of this clone. The V gene is TRBV29-1, the J gene TRBJ1-2, with D possibly matching TRBD1 (5 bases). The CDR3 has 10 amino acids. Trimming took off 7 bases at V and 6 bases at J, with 9 bases between the two ends. The germline V gene encodes CDR1 SQVTM and CDR2 ANQGSEA. The CDR3 reads CSGDSDGYTF. The CDR3 DNA is TGCAGCGGCGACAGCGATGGCTACACCTTC.

The chain is built from TRBV12-5 and TRBJ1-2; no firm D call. V dropped 0 bases and J dropped 6 bases, with 17 bases sitting between them. Germline CDR1 reads LGHNT; CDR2 reads FRNRAP. CDR3 length: 16 residues. The CDR3 coding sequence is TGTGCTAGTGGTTTGGTCGTATCGGGGTTAGAAAATGGCTACACCTTC. It specifies CASGLVVSGLENGYTF.

The chain links TRBV20-1 to TRBJ2-3; 9 bases fit TRBD2. Germline trimming cut 3 bases from V and 5 bases from J; bases unmatched to any gene: 3. This CDR3 has 13 amino acids. Germline V gene lookup returns CDR1 DFQATT and CDR2 SNEGSKA (reference sequence). The CDR3 protein is CSASAGGRDTQYF. The CDR3 DNA reads as TGCAGTGCTAGTGCGGGGGGGCGAGATACGCAGTATTTT.

The V gene is TRBV5-1, the J gene TRBJ2-3, with D unresolved. The CDR3 sequence is 15 residues long. The germline gives CDR1 SGHRS, CDR2 YFSETQ. Deletions cut 0 bases from V and 4 bases from J, with 12 bases between. The CDR3 coding sequence is TGCGCCAGCAGCTTGGTCCCAGGTTGGTCAGATACGCAGTATTTT. This sequence encodes CASSLVPGWSDTQYF.

V is TRBV29-1 and J is TRBJ1-2; TRBD1 agrees at 7 bases. Germline loops: CDR1 SQVTM, CDR2 ANQGSEA. J lost 3 bases, V lost 6 bases, and 7 bases had no gene match. The CDR3 is 13 amino acids. The DNA of the CDR3 is TGCAGCGTGAGTACAGGGGAATACTATGGCTACACCTTC. This codes for CSVSTGEYYGYTF.

This clone is a singleton in its sample. The genes are TRBV29-1 and TRBJ2-7; D is perhaps TRBD2 (6 bases). This CDR3 is built from 12 residues. Trimming left V 5 bases short and J 4 bases short, with 12 bases between. The germline CDR1 and CDR2 sequences are SQVTM and ANQGSEA. CDR3 loop: CSVSGGKYEQYF. The CDR3 region has the DNA TGCAGCGTTAGTGGAGGGAAATACGAGCAGTACTTC.

J is TRBJ2-7 and V is TRBV9, with D tentatively TRBD1 (6 bases). The CDR3 extends over 15 amino acids. V gave up 0 bases and J gave up 0 bases, with 10 bases separating them. Germline V lookup: CDR1 SGDLS, CDR2 YYNGEE. The CDR3 loop is CASSVGQGTSYEQYF. Written as DNA, the CDR3 is TGTGCCAGCAGCGTAGGGCAGGGGACCTCCTACGAGCAGTACTTC. Variable domain in full (rest from reference TRBV9 and TRBJ2-7): DSGVTQTPKHLITATGQRVTLRCSPRSGDLSVYWYQQSLDQGLQFLIQYYNGEERAKGNILERFSAQQFPDLHSELNLSSLELGDSALYFCASSVGQGTSYEQYFGPGTRLTVT.

The V call is TRBV20-1, the J call TRBJ1-2, with D hard to call. Germline values: CDR1 DFQATT, CDR2 SNEGSKA (reference sequence). CDR3 size: 10 residues. Trimming removed 6 bases from V and 6 bases from J, with 8 bases in between. CDR3 coding DNA: TGCAGTGCCGCGCGGGATGGCTACACCTTC. As protein: CSAARDGYTF.

The chain joins TRBV5-6 to TRBJ1-2; D is perhaps TRBD1 (6 bases). CDR1 and CDR2 from the germline V gene are SGHDT and YYEEEE. Trimming removed 5 bases at V and 5 bases at J, with 13 bases between. CDR3 length: 13 residues. CDR3: CASSFDRNYGYTF. CDR3 coding DNA: TGTGCCAGCAGTTTCGACAGGAATTATGGCTACACCTTC.

The chain carries TRBV29-1 and TRBJ1-1, with D perhaps TRBD1 (6 bases). V lost 2 bases and J lost 7, with 17 bases in between. Germline CDR1 SQVTM, CDR2 ANQGSEA. CDR3 size: 14 residues. CDR3 region: CSVEKVQGMNEAFF. The CDR3 nucleotides read TGCAGCGTTGAAAAGGTACAGGGCATGAATGAAGCTTTCTTT.

CDR3 nucleotide sequence: TGTGCCAGCAGTACCGGGACAGGGGCAGATACGCAGTATTTT. Its protein product is CASSTGTGADTQYF. J is TRBJ2-3 and V is TRBV25-1; 10 nucleotides match TRBD1. The CDR3 consists of 14 residues. Germline V CDR1 and CDR2: MGHDK, SYGVNS. V lost 5 bases to trimming and J lost 4 bases; unmatched junction nucleotides: 3.

This chain uses TRBV2 with TRBJ2-5; D gene ambiguous. Germline V gene data show CDR1 as SNHLY and CDR2 as FYNNEI. Trimming removed 6 bases from V and 3 bases from J, with 8 bases in between. The CDR3 is 12 amino acids. CDR3 amino acids: CASREAKETQYF. The CDR3 DNA sequence: TGTGCCAGCAGAGAGGCAAAAGAGACCCAGTACTTC.

The genes are TRBV29-1 and TRBJ1-1, with D possibly TRBD1 on 5 matching bases. Germline values: CDR1 SQVTM, CDR2 ANQGSEA. V was cut by 8 bases and J by 4 bases, with 17 bases left in between. This CDR3 comprises 13 residues. This CDR3 reads CSIGSGLSTEAFF. CDR3 DNA: TGCAGCATTGGTTCAGGGTTGAGCACTGAAGCTTTCTTT.